The 27 T cell receptor beta chains presented below share a single source sample, sequenced in a study of cytomegalovirus exposure and HLA in healthy donors. PCR employed 60 Vbeta and 13 Jbeta primers. Generated by immunoSEQ multiplex PCR, the TCRdb table keeps only in-frame clones and is missing some. The sample records roughly 200,000 clones, approximately 85% being singletons. Input material: PBMCs. Every receptor here comes from a girl between 10 and 17 years old in good health and CMV-seropositive.

This clone was seen a few times. The V call is TRBV5-4, the J call TRBJ1-5; 8 nucleotides match TRBD1. Germline values: CDR1 SGHNT, CDR2 YYREEE (reference sequence). The CDR3 has 16 amino acids. J was trimmed by 2 bases and V by 2 bases; bases with no gene match: 6. The CDR3 here is CASSFDRGAGNQPQHF. The CDR3 DNA follows: TGTGCCAGCAGCTTTGACAGGGGTGCGGGCAATCAGCCCCAGCATTTT.

A remark on this clone: The same CDR3 is also encoded by other DNA sequences in this sample. The rearrangement joins TRBV7-2 to TRBJ1-1; TRBD1 aligns across 7 bases. With V trimmed by 1 base and J by 0 bases, 2 bases remained unmatched. CDR1 SGHTA and CDR2 FQGNSA come from the germline V gene. The CDR3 runs 15 residues. CDR3 residues: CASSLVQGVNTEAFF. The CDR3 nucleotides are TGTGCCAGCAGCTTAGTGCAGGGGGTGAACACTGAAGCTTTCTTT.

The V call is TRBV4-2, the J call TRBJ2-3; D gene uncertain. Deletions cut 4 bases from V and 3 bases from J, with 8 bases between. CDR1 is LGHNA and CDR2 is YNFKEQ in the germline V gene. The CDR3 is made up of 13 amino acids. Here the CDR3 DNA reads TGTGCCAGCAGCCCCGAACGGACAGATACGCAGTATTTT. It codes for CASSPERTDTQYF.

This clone was counted only a few times. The chain is built from TRBV12-5 and TRBJ1-2; D is undetermined. V was pared by 1 base and J by 4 bases, with 7 bases between. The germline CDR1 and CDR2 sequences are LGHNT and FRNRAP. The CDR3 is 13 amino acids. The CDR3 is CASGLGWAYGYTF. CDR3 nucleotides: TGTGCTAGTGGTTTGGGCTGGGCCTATGGCTACACCTTC.

The genes are TRBV6-1 and TRBJ1-2; no clear D. Trimming removed 1 base at V and 7 bases at J, with 16 bases between. Germline CDR1 reads MNHNS; CDR2 reads SASEGT. CDR3 size: 15 residues. The CDR3 spells CASSEGVEGLGGYTF. CDR3 nucleotides: TGTGCCAGCAGTGAAGGGGTCGAGGGATTGGGTGGCTACACCTTC.

The V call is TRBV19, the J call TRBJ1-1, with a possible D match to TRBD1 (5 bases). The germline V gene has CDR1 LNHDA and CDR2 SQIVND (reference sequence). V was trimmed by 1 base and J by 2 bases, leaving 11 bases between them. This CDR3 spans 15 amino acids. Here the CDR3 DNA reads TGTGCCAGTAGTATAGCCGACAGTCATAACACTGAAGCTTTCTTT. It specifies CASSIADSHNTEAFF.

The chain carries TRBV9 and TRBJ2-3; 7 bases map to TRBD1. V shed 4 bases, J shed 2 bases, and the junction held 10 bases outside the gene matches. This CDR3 has 16 residues. The germline CDR1 and CDR2 sequences are SGDLS and YYNGEE. As DNA, the CDR3 is TGTGCCAGCAGCCCGGTGGGCAGGGGGATCACAGATACGCAGTATTTT. Translated, it gives CASSPVGRGITDTQYF.

A single count supports this clone. This chain uses TRBV2 with TRBJ2-7, with 10 bases fitting TRBD2. The junction had 2 bases not matched to a gene; V was cut back by 4 bases and J by 2 bases. This CDR3 has 14 amino acids. Germline values: CDR1 SNHLY, CDR2 FYNNEI. Here the CDR3 reads CASSASGGPYEQYF. The CDR3 nucleotides are TGTGCCAGCAGTGCTAGCGGGGGACCCTACGAGCAGTACTTC.

The chain combines TRBV28 with TRBJ2-7, with 8 bases fitting TRBD1. The J segment lost 7 bases and the V segment lost 2 bases, leaving 1 base of the junction unmatched. Germline-derived CDR1 and CDR2 are MDHEN and SYDVKM. The CDR3 covers 12 residues. The CDR3 coding sequence is TGTGCCAGCAGTTTACGGGACAGGGAGCAGTACTTC. Its translation is CASSLRDREQYF. Filled out from reference TRBV28 and TRBJ2-7, the complete variable domain reads DVKVTQSSRYLVKRTGEKVFLECVQDMDHENMFWYRQDPGLGLRLIYFSYDVKMKEKGDIPEGYSVSREKKERFSLILESASTNQTSMYLCASSLRDREQYFGPGTRLTVT.

V usage is TRBV7-9 and J usage is TRBJ2-5; no clear D. V lost 2 bases and J 0 bases, leaving 10 bases between the germline ends. Germline V gives CDR1 SEHNR, CDR2 FQNEAQ (reference sequence). The CDR3 is 15 residues long. In DNA form, the CDR3 reads TGTGCCAGCAGCTTACGCGGCCCAGACCAAGAGACCCAGTACTTC. Translating gives CASSLRGPDQETQYF.

The J gene is TRBJ1-1, the V gene TRBV6-1; D unclear. The V gene lost 1 base and the J gene lost 3 bases, with 12 bases spanning the gap. Germline CDR1 reads MNHNS; CDR2 reads SASEGT. This CDR3 comprises 15 residues. CDR3 protein: CASSEGGVVDTEAFF. The CDR3 DNA follows: TGTGCCAGCAGTGAAGGTGGAGTCGTAGACACTGAAGCTTTCTTT.

This chain links TRBV7-2 with TRBJ2-3; a weak D match, TRBD2 (6 bases). The germline V gene has CDR1 SGHTA and CDR2 FQGNSA. The germline V and J ends were trimmed by 5 bases and 5 bases, with 11 bases remaining between them. The CDR3 sequence is 13 residues long. This CDR3 reads CASSVLAGDTQYF. The CDR3 nucleotides read TGTGCCAGCAGCGTACTAGCTGGAGATACGCAGTATTTT.

This clone was counted a few times. The chain has TRBV29-1 and TRBJ2-1; 14 bases align to TRBD2. V was clipped by 6 bases and J by 0 bases; unmatched bases: 7. This CDR3 spans 17 amino acids. Germline V CDR1 and CDR2: SQVTM, ANQGSEA. The CDR3 DNA reads TGCAGCGTCAACGGACTAGCGGGGGGTTACTCCTACAATGAGCAGTTCTTC. It encodes CSVNGLAGGYSYNEQFF.

The chain carries TRBV11-3 and TRBJ2-5; the match to TRBD2 covers 12 bases. CDR3 length equals 16 residues. Germline V gene data show CDR1 as SGHNT and CDR2 as YENEEA. J was trimmed by 5 bases and V by 2 bases; bases with no gene match: 6. CDR3 in amino acids: CASSLTPSGGVETQYF. CDR3 nucleotide sequence: TGTGCCAGCAGCTTAACGCCTAGCGGGGGGGTGGAGACCCAGTACTTC.

V is TRBV19 and J is TRBJ1-6; TRBD1 might be the D (5 bases). The length of the CDR3 is 15 residues. CDR1 is LNHDA, CDR2 SQIVND, per germline (reference sequence). V lost 2 bases to trimming and J lost 12 bases, with 17 bases between them. The CDR3 region is CASSISAASTGPLHF. CDR3 nucleotides: TGTGCCAGTAGTATATCGGCCGCCTCTACAGGACCCCTCCACTTT.

The J gene is TRBJ2-3, the V gene TRBV6-5; no clear D. The V gene's germline CDR1 is MNHEY and CDR2 SVGAGI. The CDR3 consists of 16 residues. V lost 0 bases, J lost 5 bases, and 15 bases lay in between. In DNA form, the CDR3 reads TGTGCCAGCAGTTACTCGACCTCGGGTGGGTTAGATACGCAGTATTTT. This gives the protein CASSYSTSGGLDTQYF.

Written as DNA, the CDR3 is TGTGCCAGTAGTTTCAACAGGGGACATGAGCAGTTCTTC. Translation: CASSFNRGHEQFF. This chain links TRBV19 with TRBJ2-1, with 7 nucleotides matching TRBD1. The CDR3 totals 13 residues. Germline V gene sequence: CDR1 LNHDA, CDR2 SQIVND (reference sequence). The V and J ends lost 5 bases and 8 bases, in that order; junction bases with no gene match: 6.

The chain has TRBV7-9 and TRBJ1-4; no clear D. The germline gives CDR1 SEHNR, CDR2 FQNEAQ (reference sequence). The CDR3 spans 15 residues. V dropped 5 bases and J dropped 4 bases, with 14 bases sitting between them. CDR3 bases: TGTGCCAGCAGCGCCTACAGTATTATTAATGAAAAACTGTTTTTT. Residues: CASSAYSIINEKLFF. Variable domain in full (rest from reference TRBV7-9 and TRBJ1-4): DTGVSQNPRHKITKRGQNVTFRCDPISEHNRLYWYRQTLGQGPEFLTYFQNEAQLEKSRLLSDRFSAERPKGSFSTLEIQRTEQGDSAMYLCASSAYSIINEKLFFGSGTQLSVL.

By sample share, this clone is medium-sized. V usage is TRBV6-6 and J usage is TRBJ1-3; no clear D. Trimming stripped 3 bases from V and 0 bases from J, with 6 bases between. CDR3 length: 14 amino acids. Germline-derived CDR1 and CDR2 are MNHNY and SVGAGI (reference sequence). DNA for the CDR3: TGTGCCAGCAGTTATTTGAGCTCTGGAAACACCATATATTTT. Translated: CASSYLSSGNTIYF.

The chain joins TRBV7-6 to TRBJ2-5; D may be TRBD1 (6 bases). The V gene's germline CDR1 is SGHVS and CDR2 FNYEAQ. V lost 3 bases and J lost 2, with 7 bases in between. This CDR3 region has 13 residues. The CDR3 region is CASSFRGQETQYF. The CDR3 nucleotides read TGTGCCAGCAGCTTCAGGGGACAAGAGACCCAGTACTTC.

This rearrangement joins TRBV15 to TRBJ1-1; D is ambiguous. V was cut by 1 base and J by 5 bases, with 8 bases left in between. The CDR3 spans 13 residues. Germline V gives CDR1 LNHNV, CDR2 YYDKDF (reference sequence). CDR3 residues: CATSRVSQTEAFF. The CDR3 nucleotides are TGTGCCACCAGCAGAGTGTCGCAGACTGAAGCTTTCTTT.

In this sample, this clone turned up once. The V gene is TRBV4-3, the J gene TRBJ1-2; tentative D call: TRBD1 (6 bases). V lost 0 bases, J lost 8 bases, and 19 bases lay in between. This CDR3 comprises 16 residues. Germline assignment: CDR1 LGHNA and CDR2 YSLEER. CDR3 loop: CASSQEVRGAQGGYTF. Here the CDR3 DNA reads TGCGCCAGCAGCCAAGAGGTGCGGGGGGCGCAAGGAGGCTACACCTTC.

The rearrangement joins TRBV2 to TRBJ1-6, with 10 bases matching TRBD1. CDR1 and CDR2 (germline): SNHLY, FYNNEI. V trimming: 6 bases; J trimming: 14 bases; junction bases outside the gene matches: 13. This CDR3 is 15 amino acids long. In DNA form, the CDR3 reads TGTGCCAGCAGGGGACCGGGACAGGGGCCGTGGGCCCTCCACTTT. It codes for CASRGPGQGPWALHF.

The chain joins TRBV5-1 to TRBJ2-3, with a possible D match to TRBD1 (5 bases). The CDR3 is 13 residues long. CDR1 is SGHRS and CDR2 is YFSETQ in the germline V gene. The germline V and J ends were trimmed by 4 bases and 7 bases, with 13 bases remaining between them. For the CDR3, the DNA is TGCGCCAGCAGCGGACAAGACAGAAATACGCAGTATTTT. It yields the protein CASSGQDRNTQYF.

The gene calls are TRBV5-6 and TRBJ1-2; D might be TRBD1 (5 bases). Germline values: CDR1 SGHDT, CDR2 YYEEEE. The ends were cut back, 0 bases at V and 1 base at J, with 10 bases in the middle. There are 15 residues in the CDR3. CDR3 sequence: CASSLVQGGNYGYTF. The CDR3, as DNA: TGTGCCAGCAGCTTGGTGCAGGGCGGTAACTATGGCTACACCTTC. Filled out from reference TRBV5-6 and TRBJ1-2, the complete variable domain reads DAGVTQSPTHLIKTRGQQVTLRCSPKSGHDTVSWYQQALGQGPQFIFQYYEEEERQRGNFPDRFSGHQFPNYSSELNVNALLLGDSALYLCASSLVQGGNYGYTFGSGTRLTVV.

The J gene is TRBJ1-2, the V gene TRBV10-3; D perhaps matches TRBD1 (6 bases). Trimming pared 0 bases from V and 4 bases from J, leaving 9 bases between. The CDR3 has 14 amino acids. Per germline, CDR1 ENHRY and CDR2 SYGVKD. The CDR3 bases are TGTGCCATCAGTGAGTCGACGACAGGCTATGGCTACACCTTC. Translated, it gives CAISESTTGYGYTF.

Here the CDR3 reads CASSSQVLNNSPLHF. CDR3 DNA: TGTGCCAGCAGCTCCCAGGTATTGAATAATTCACCCCTCCACTTT. The chain combines TRBV28 with TRBJ1-6; D ambiguous. The CDR3 contains 15 residues. V shed 6 bases and J shed 5 bases, with 14 bases lying between them. Germline V gene sequence: CDR1 MDHEN, CDR2 SYDVKM.